This T cell receptor beta chain was retrieved from a study of blood T cell repertoires in COVID-19. Germline-derived CDR1 and CDR2 are KGHSH and LQKENI. There are 14 residues in the CDR3. The V gene lost 0 bases and the J gene lost 5 bases, with 10 bases spanning the gap. Per the original methods: Amplifying reference gene primers gave estimates of nucleated cell counts. Generated by immunoSEQ multiplex PCR, the TCRdb table keeps only in-frame clones and is missing some. The DNA was the basis for D and trimming; V, J and clone size are from that table. There are approximately 170,000 clones in the sample; roughly 80% occur only once, and approximately 2.5% lies in the top ten.

This receptor was taken from a human donor with acute or convalescent COVID-19. The donor label of this sample is uncertain. This sequence joins TRBV18 and TRBJ2-5; no reliable D call. Sequencing used peripheral blood. The CDR3 region has the DNA TGTGCCAGCTCACCACCGTTCGTTGTTGAGACCCAGTACTTC. As protein: CASSPPFVVETQYF.